These 20 T cell receptor beta chains were all obtained from the same sample, sequenced in a study of PD-1 blockade in classical Hodgkin lymphoma. Autologous stem cell transplantation was followed by relapse in every patient, and brentuximab vedotin exposure varied. The repertoire was sequenced with immunoSEQ multiplex PCR; TCRdb's copy has only in-frame clones and lacks some. This table holds 6,800 or so clones, about three quarters found once. The sequencing used peripheral blood mononuclear cells (PBMCs), collected before the second cycle of nivolumab. These receptors all come from a human donor with classical Hodgkin lymphoma.

The rearrangement joins TRBV10-3 to TRBJ2-3; D is possibly TRBD1 or TRBD2 (5 bases each). Germline assignment: CDR1 ENHRY and CDR2 SYGVKD. The V end lost 3 bases, the J end lost 4 bases, and 14 bases lay between the germline ends. CDR3 length: 15 amino acids. The CDR3: CAISDKTGRSDTQYF. Written as DNA, the CDR3 is TGTGCCATCAGTGATAAAACGGGACGGTCAGATACGCAGTATTTT.

The sample holds one count of this clone. This chain links TRBV6-6 with TRBJ2-5; D gene unclear. Germline V gene data show CDR1 as MNHNY and CDR2 as SVGAGI (reference sequence). The CDR3 length is 16 residues. V lost 0 bases and J 1 base, leaving 12 bases between the germline ends. In nucleotides, the CDR3 is TGTGCCAGCAGTTACTCGAACCTGGATCCCCAAGAGACCCAGTACTTC. Protein product: CASSYSNLDPQETQYF.

The chain couples TRBV29-1 to TRBJ1-1, with D hard to call. This CDR3 comprises 11 residues. Trimming shortened V by 2 bases and J by 6 bases, and 7 bases separated the two germline ends. Germline-derived CDR1 and CDR2 are SQVTM and ANQGSEA. CDR3 sequence reads: CSVESLSEAFF. Written as DNA, the CDR3 is TGCAGCGTTGAATCGTTATCTGAAGCTTTCTTT.

This clone was counted a single time. The chain employs TRBV7-9 and TRBJ1-2; D is perhaps TRBD1 (6 bases). Trimming cost V 5 bases and J 1 base, with 14 bases left between them. Germline CDR1 and CDR2: SEHNR and FQNEAQ (reference sequence). This CDR3 has 15 residues. The CDR3 bases are TGTGCCAGCAGCGTAGGACAGCCAAATAACTATGGCTACACCTTC. Amino acids: CASSVGQPNNYGYTF.

The chain carries TRBV19 and TRBJ2-2, with D hard to call. The CDR3 runs 14 residues. Trimming cost V 3 bases and J 10 bases, with 15 bases left between them. Germline values: CDR1 LNHDA, CDR2 SQIVND (reference sequence). The CDR3 DNA follows: TGTGCCAGTAGTATGTTCGAAGGAGCCGAGGAGCTGTTTTTT. It specifies CASSMFEGAEELFF.

Worth noting for this clone: Within the sample, other DNA sequences also encode this same CDR3. The gene calls are TRBV7-2 and TRBJ2-7; D is uncertain. The V end lost 0 bases, the J end lost 1 base, and 4 bases lay between the germline ends. The CDR3 is 13 amino acids. Germline V gene sequence: CDR1 SGHTA, CDR2 FQGNSA. The CDR3 reads CASSLAGSYEQYF. As DNA, the CDR3 is TGTGCCAGCAGCTTAGCCGGGTCCTACGAGCAGTACTTC. Full variable domain (outside the CDR3, taken from reference TRBV7-2 and TRBJ2-7): GAGVSQSPSNKVTEKGKDVELRCDPISGHTALYWYRQSLGQGLEFLIYFQGNSAPDKSGLPSDRFSAERTGGSVSTLTIQRTQQEDSAVYLCASSLAGSYEQYFGPGTRLTVT.

The CDR3, as DNA: TGCGCCAGCAGCCAAGACCGGGTATACACAGATACGCAGTATTTT. It yields the protein CASSQDRVYTDTQYF. The chain combines TRBV4-3 with TRBJ2-3, with unresolved D. Germline-derived CDR1 and CDR2 are LGHNA and YSLEER. V lost 0 bases and J 2 bases, leaving 9 bases between the germline ends. CDR3 length: 15 residues.

This chain joins TRBV9 and TRBJ2-1, with TRBD2 identical over 9 bases. The CDR3 is 19 amino acids. Germline V gene data show CDR1 as SGDLS and CDR2 as YYNGEE. The ends lost 4 bases at V and 0 bases at J; junction bases unmatched: 14. The CDR3 DNA reads as TGTGCCAGCAGCTGCCTGCGACTAGCGGTAGTACCCTCCTACAATGAGCAGTTCTTC. Protein: CASSCLRLAVVPSYNEQFF.

With respect to this clone: One junction end disagrees with the germline gene, perhaps due to a read error. The J gene is TRBJ1-2, the V gene TRBV7-4, with 9 bases matching TRBD1. The germline CDR1 and CDR2 sequences are SGHVT and SQSDAQ. The CDR3 has 14 residues. CDR3 protein: CASRLGTGLYGYTF. CDR3 DNA: TGTGCCAGCAGGTTAGGGACAGGGTTATATGGCTACACCTTC.

The rearrangement links TRBV19 to TRBJ2-1; 7 bases agree with TRBD2. J lost 4 bases, V lost 1 base, and 4 bases had no gene match. Germline CDR1 and CDR2: LNHDA and SQIVND (reference sequence). The CDR3 spans 15 residues. Written as DNA, the CDR3 is TGTGCCAGTAGTATAGGAGCGGGGATATACAATGAGCAGTTCTTC. It is translated as CASSIGAGIYNEQFF. The full variable domain, completed using reference TRBV19 and TRBJ2-1, is DGGITQSPKYLFRKEGQNVTLSCEQNLNHDAMYWYRQDPGQGLRLIYYSQIVNDFQKGDIAEGYSVSREKKESFPLTVTSAQKNPTAFYLCASSIGAGIYNEQFFGPGTRLTVL.

The chain links TRBV10-3 to TRBJ1-4; no reliable D call. This CDR3 has 15 residues. Germline values: CDR1 ENHRY, CDR2 SYGVKD. V lost 0 bases, J lost 7 bases, and 12 bases lay in between. The chain's CDR3 is CAISESGRPLEKLFF. CDR3 DNA: TGTGCCATCAGTGAGTCGGGCAGACCCCTTGAAAAACTGTTTTTT.

This clone occurred a few times. The V call is TRBV18, the J call TRBJ1-1; D remains ambiguous. Trimming pared 2 bases from V and 2 bases from J, leaving 15 bases between. The length of the CDR3 is 16 residues. Per the germline V gene, CDR1 is KGHSH and CDR2 is LQKENI. The CDR3 DNA follows: TGTGCCAGCTCACCATATAACTTGATTTCCAACACTGAAGCTTTCTTT. Amino acid sequence: CASSPYNLISNTEAFF.

The gene calls are TRBV15 and TRBJ2-7, with 10 bases that match TRBD2. The junction had 8 bases not matched to a gene; V was cut back by 1 base and J by 5 bases. The CDR3 runs to 16 residues. Per germline, CDR1 LNHNV and CDR2 YYDKDF (reference sequence). The CDR3 DNA reads as TGTGCCACCAGCAGAGTCCCTAGCGGGAGAGGCGACGAGCAGTACTTC. Protein: CATSRVPSGRGDEQYF.

In its sample, this clone is medium-sized (0.01 to 0.1%). The chain links TRBV5-6 to TRBJ2-7; unclear D gene. The CDR3 is 15 residues long. The germline V gene encodes CDR1 SGHDT and CDR2 YYEEEE. Deletions cut 4 bases from V and 0 bases from J, with 14 bases between. DNA of the CDR3: TGTGCCAGCAGCCTGACAAGGATCCCCTCCTACGAGCAGTACTTC. This codes for CASSLTRIPSYEQYF.

The chain is built from TRBV4-1 and TRBJ2-5; either TRBD1 or TRBD2 may supply D (5 bases each). Trimming shortened V by 4 bases and J by 3 bases, and 12 bases separated the two germline ends. CDR1 is MGHRA and CDR2 is YSYEKL in the germline V gene. CDR3 length: 14 residues. CDR3 DNA: TGCGCCAGCAGCCCAGTTGGGGGTAAAGAGACCCAGTACTTC. It is translated as CASSPVGGKETQYF.

The chain employs TRBV7-9 and TRBJ2-1, with D perhaps matching TRBD1 (6 bases). Trimming stripped 4 bases from V and 5 bases from J, with 18 bases between. CDR1 and CDR2 (germline): SEHNR, FQNEAQ (reference sequence). This CDR3 has 16 amino acids. CDR3 sequence reads: CASSSWATGTHNEQFF. The CDR3 nucleotides read TGTGCCAGCAGCTCGTGGGCTACAGGGACCCACAATGAGCAGTTCTTC.

The chain has TRBV29-1 and TRBJ2-4, with D perhaps TRBD2 (6 bases). The CDR3 has 13 amino acids. Germline-derived CDR1 and CDR2 are SQVTM and ANQGSEA. The V and J ends lost 7 bases and 8 bases respectively, with 18 bases between them. CDR3 protein: CSAERTGTDIQYF. CDR3 nucleotides: TGCAGCGCCGAGAGGACCGGGACTGACATTCAGTACTTC.

V gene TRBV6-1 combines with J gene TRBJ1-5; D is perhaps TRBD1 (5 bases). Between the trimmed V and J ends, which lost 0 bases and 0 bases, there was a span of 15 bases. Germline-derived CDR1 and CDR2 are MNHNS and SASEGT. This CDR3 spans 18 amino acids. The CDR3 loop reads CASSEARGGIGSNQPQHF. CDR3 bases: TGTGCCAGCAGTGAAGCGCGGGGGGGGATCGGTAGCAATCAGCCCCAGCATTTT.

This rearrangement joins TRBV6-6 to TRBJ2-3, with 10 bases aligning to TRBD2. J lost 4 bases, V lost 2 bases, and 6 bases had no gene match. This CDR3 is 16 amino acids long. CDR1 is MNHNY and CDR2 is SVGAGI in the germline V gene (reference sequence). The CDR3 nucleotides read TGTGCCAGCAGTTACGGCCTAGCGGGAGTTCCAGATACGCAGTATTTT. Its protein product is CASSYGLAGVPDTQYF.

V gene TRBV2 combines with J gene TRBJ2-7; 9 positions match TRBD2. Trimming cost V 5 bases and J 0 bases; bases outside gene matches: 11. The CDR3 covers 17 residues. Germline V gene sequence: CDR1 SNHLY, CDR2 FYNNEI. The CDR3 DNA reads TGTGCCAGCAGTCGTAAGACTAGCGGAATTAGCTCCTACGAGCAGTACTTC. It encodes CASSRKTSGISSYEQYF. The whole variable domain, filled in from reference TRBV2 and TRBJ2-7, reads EPEVTQTPSHQVTQMGQEVILRCVPISNHLYFYWYRQILGQKVEFLVSFYNNEISEKSEIFDDQFSVERPDGSNFTLKIRSTKLEDSAMYFCASSRKTSGISSYEQYFGPGTRLTVT.